The 28 T cell receptor beta chains in this list originate from one sample, sequenced in a study of OX40 agonist ivuxolimab in advanced cancers. Using immunoSEQ multiplex PCR, the repertoire was profiled, and TCRdb retains in-frame clones only, with some absent. The table includes approximately 57,000 clones, approximately 75% detected once. The sample in question was CD4+ or CD8+ T cells sorted from blood, obtained in a trial of the OX40 agonist ivuxolimab. Every receptor here comes from an adult with an advanced solid tumor such as melanoma, head and neck, liver or kidney cancer.

The rearrangement links TRBV19 to TRBJ1-1; 9 nucleotides agree with TRBD1. Germline CDR1 and CDR2: LNHDA and SQIVND (reference sequence). This CDR3 region has 15 residues. V dropped 5 bases and J dropped 3; count of bases not matched to a gene: 7. The CDR3 reads CASSPDRGGYTEAFF. The CDR3 bases are TGTGCCAGTAGTCCGGACAGGGGCGGGTACACTGAAGCTTTCTTT.

V gene TRBV7-2 combines with J gene TRBJ2-7, with 11 bases lining up with TRBD1. CDR1 is SGHTA, CDR2 FQGNSA, per germline. CDR3 length: 17 amino acids. V lost 1 base, J lost 7 bases, and 12 bases stayed unmatched. The CDR3 sequence is CASSLGTGGAIGREQYF. CDR3 bases: TGTGCCAGCAGCTTAGGGACAGGGGGCGCGATCGGCCGAGAGCAGTACTTC.

This clone was seen more than once but under ten times. This chain connects TRBV7-2 to TRBJ1-5; 7 bases map to TRBD1. The CDR3 runs 15 residues. Germline V lookup: CDR1 SGHTA, CDR2 FQGNSA. V trimming: 5 bases; J trimming: 4 bases; junction bases outside the gene matches: 8. CDR3 residues: CASSTQQGLNQPQHF. The CDR3 DNA is TGTGCCAGCAGCACCCAACAGGGGTTGAATCAGCCCCAGCATTTT.

J is TRBJ2-6 and V is TRBV6-5; D not resolved. Trimming shortened V by 5 bases and J by 0 bases, and 5 bases separated the two germline ends. This CDR3 contains 14 residues. Per germline, CDR1 MNHEY and CDR2 SVGAGI. The CDR3 is CASSPGSGANVLTF. Written as DNA, the CDR3 is TGTGCCAGCAGTCCGGGCTCTGGGGCCAACGTCCTGACTTTC.

This sequence joins TRBV5-5 and TRBJ1-5; D remains ambiguous. The CDR3 covers 15 residues. Per germline, CDR1 SGHKS and CDR2 YYEKEE (reference sequence). V was pared by 7 bases and J by 2 bases, with 16 bases between. CDR3 sequence reads: CASEPGPLGNQPQHF. In DNA form, the CDR3 reads TGTGCCAGCGAACCAGGCCCCTTGGGCAATCAGCCCCAGCATTTT.

This clone has only a few counts. This rearrangement joins TRBV11-2 to TRBJ2-5; D unresolved. The CDR3 is made up of 13 amino acids. The V end was cut by 1 base, the J end by 4 bases, with 7 bases between. Germline V lookup: CDR1 SGHAT, CDR2 FQNNGV. CDR3 DNA: TGTGCCAGCAGCTTAGTACCGGCAGAGACCCAGTACTTC. It yields the protein CASSLVPAETQYF.

This rearrangement joins TRBV7-9 to TRBJ1-2; 9 bases are a match to TRBD1. The CDR3 totals 16 residues. CDR1 and CDR2 (germline): SEHNR, FQNEAQ (reference sequence). Germline trimming cut 5 bases from V and 6 bases from J; bases unmatched to any gene: 13. The CDR3 sequence is CASSPGTGRTRDGYTF. The CDR3, as DNA: TGTGCCAGCAGCCCCGGGACAGGGCGAACCCGGGATGGCTACACCTTC.

V is TRBV19 and J is TRBJ2-5; D is perhaps TRBD1 (5 bases). From germline, CDR1 is LNHDA and CDR2 SQIVND (reference sequence). Trimming left V 4 bases short and J 4 bases short, with 13 bases between. The CDR3 is 14 amino acids. CDR3 in amino acids: CASSNPAGSETQYF. CDR3 sequence (DNA): TGTGCCAGTAGTAACCCCGCAGGGTCAGAGACCCAGTACTTC.

The chain employs TRBV7-6 and TRBJ2-7, with D possibly matching TRBD2 (7 bases). Trimming took 5 bases from V and 0 from J, leaving 14 bases between them. Germline V gene lookup returns CDR1 SGHVS and CDR2 FNYEAQ. CDR3 length equals 15 residues. The CDR3 is CASSEGGASSYEQYF. DNA for the CDR3: TGTGCCAGCAGCGAGGGGGGGGCGAGCTCCTACGAGCAGTACTTC.

The CDR3 loop reads CASSGTGGLDTQYF. Written as DNA, the CDR3 is TGCGCCAGCAGCGGGACGGGGGGATTAGATACGCAGTATTTT. V is TRBV5-1 and J is TRBJ2-3; the match to TRBD2 covers 7 bases. Per the germline V gene, CDR1 is SGHRS and CDR2 is YFSETQ. The CDR3 extends over 14 amino acids. J gave up 5 bases and V 4 bases, and 7 bases lay outside the gene matches. Drawing the rest from reference TRBV5-1 and TRBJ2-3, the complete variable domain is KAGVTQTPRYLIKTRGQQVTLSCSPISGHRSVSWYQQTPGQGLQFLFEYFSETQRNKGNFPGRFSGRQFSNSRSEMNVSTLELGDSALYLCASSGTGGLDTQYFGPGTRLTVL.

The rearrangement links TRBV15 to TRBJ2-1, with D hard to call. Trimming shortened V by 0 bases and J by 8 bases, and 11 bases separated the two germline ends. This CDR3 spans 14 amino acids. Germline V gene data show CDR1 as LNHNV and CDR2 as YYDKDF (reference sequence). The CDR3 loop reads CATSRDATRHEQFF. In nucleotides, the CDR3 is TGTGCCACCAGCAGAGACGCGACCAGGCATGAGCAGTTCTTC.

The J gene is TRBJ2-7, the V gene TRBV10-2, with D tentatively TRBD1 or TRBD2 (5 bases each). This CDR3 spans 15 amino acids. Germline assignment: CDR1 WSHSY and CDR2 SAAADI. V dropped 7 bases and J dropped 1 base, with 17 bases sitting between them. CDR3 DNA: TGCGCCAGCACTATACTTTCCGGGGCATCCTACGAGCAGTACTTC. It translates to CASTILSGASYEQYF.

On this clone: At one end, the junction sequence differs from germline, possibly due to a read error. This chain joins TRBV5-4 and TRBJ1-6; no definite D call. The CDR3 loop spans 14 amino acids. The germline CDR1 and CDR2 sequences are SGHNT and YYREEE (reference sequence). For the CDR3, the DNA is TGTGCCAGCAGCTTGGAACGGATGAATTCACCCCCCCACTTT. It yields the protein CASSLERMNSPPHF.

This clone was counted once. The rearrangement links TRBV7-9 to TRBJ2-3; D remains unclear. The V and J ends lost 5 bases and 5 bases respectively, with 14 bases between them. CDR1 and CDR2 from the germline V gene are SEHNR and FQNEAQ (reference sequence). The CDR3 is 14 amino acids. DNA of the CDR3: TGTGCCAGCAGCCGACTTTTCGGCGGAGATACGCAGTATTTT. Translation gives CASSRLFGGDTQYF.

V gene TRBV6-1 combines with J gene TRBJ2-3; TRBD1 might be the D (5 bases). V dropped 7 bases and J dropped 0 bases, with 5 bases sitting between them. The germline CDR1 and CDR2 sequences are MNHNS and SASEGT. This CDR3 region has 12 residues. The CDR3 is CASTGSTDTQYF. The DNA of the CDR3 is TGTGCCAGCACAGGGAGCACAGATACGCAGTATTTT.

This clone was seen only a few times. This chain connects TRBV7-8 to TRBJ1-5; D unclear. Trimming removed 5 bases at V and 1 base at J, with 15 bases between. The CDR3 sequence is 16 residues long. Germline-derived CDR1 and CDR2 are SGHVS and FQNEAQ. The CDR3 DNA reads TGTGCCAGCAGCCCTCTGTCGGGAGGAAGCAATCAGCCCCAGCATTTT. Its protein is CASSPLSGGSNQPQHF.

This clone was observed at least ten times. The rearrangement uses TRBV27 and TRBJ1-2, with TRBD1 matching 7 bases. Germline-derived CDR1 and CDR2 are MNHEY and SMNVEV (reference sequence). The CDR3 covers 17 residues. J lost 0 bases, V lost 6 bases, and 13 bases had no gene match. The CDR3 protein is CASSLSPSGTANYGYTF. In nucleotides, the CDR3 is TGTGCCAGCAGCCTCAGCCCTTCAGGGACAGCTAACTATGGCTACACCTTC.

The chain has TRBV19 and TRBJ2-1; 7 bases are shared with TRBD1. This CDR3 contains 14 residues. V lost 4 bases to trimming and J lost 1 base; unmatched junction nucleotides: 1. The germline gives CDR1 LNHDA, CDR2 SQIVND (reference sequence). CDR3 bases: TGTGCCAGTAGTACACAGGGGTCCTACAATGAGCAGTTCTTC. Translated, it gives CASSTQGSYNEQFF.

This rearrangement joins TRBV5-1 to TRBJ1-1, with 7 bases lining up with TRBD1. The CDR3 is 14 residues long. Germline CDR1 SGHRS, CDR2 YFSETQ. The ends lost 4 bases at V and 5 bases at J; junction bases unmatched: 8. The CDR3 loop reads CASSVDREWTEAFF. The CDR3 coding sequence is TGCGCCAGCAGCGTTGACAGGGAATGGACTGAAGCTTTCTTT. The entire variable domain, with the rest obtained from reference TRBV5-1 and TRBJ1-1, is as follows: KAGVTQTPRYLIKTRGQQVTLSCSPISGHRSVSWYQQTPGQGLQFLFEYFSETQRNKGNFPGRFSGRQFSNSRSEMNVSTLELGDSALYLCASSVDREWTEAFFGQGTRLTVV.

The chain is built from TRBV7-8 and TRBJ2-5; 11 positions agree with TRBD2. The CDR3 totals 18 residues. V shed 1 base and J 4 bases; nucleotides not matched to a gene: 11. Germline V CDR1 and CDR2: SGHVS, FQNEAQ. As DNA, the CDR3 is TGTGCCAGCAGCTTAGTTGCTAGCGGGGGGCCCGGAGGAGAGACCCAGTACTTC. It specifies CASSLVASGGPGGETQYF.

This chain joins TRBV2 and TRBJ2-5; no definite D call. The CDR3 covers 11 residues. CDR1 and CDR2 from the germline V gene are SNHLY and FYNNEI. V was clipped by 5 bases and J by 4 bases, with 5 bases between them. The CDR3 bases are TGTGCCAGCAGTATGGGAGAGACCCAGTACTTC. Amino acids: CASSMGETQYF.

The chain has TRBV11-3 and TRBJ1-5, with D perhaps matching TRBD1 (5 bases). CDR1 is SGHNT and CDR2 is YENEEA in the germline V gene. The V end was cut by 5 bases, the J end by 6 bases, with 23 bases between. The CDR3 length is 17 residues. CDR3 residues: CASSRGPRQFRRQPQHF. The CDR3 nucleotides are TGTGCCAGCAGCAGAGGCCCTCGACAGTTTAGACGTCAGCCCCAGCATTTT.

The rearrangement joins TRBV19 to TRBJ2-1; the D call may be TRBD1 or TRBD2 (6 bases each). Looked up from germline, CDR1 is LNHDA and CDR2 is SQIVND (reference sequence). The length of the CDR3 is 12 residues. The germline V and J ends were trimmed by 7 bases and 12 bases, with 16 bases remaining between them. The CDR3 here is CASKDRMGGQFF. CDR3 coding DNA: TGTGCCAGTAAGGACAGAATGGGAGGGCAGTTCTTC.

The gene calls are TRBV6-6 and TRBJ2-5; D is perhaps TRBD1 or TRBD2 (6 bases each). V shed 3 bases and J shed 9 bases, with 17 bases lying between them. Germline CDR1 reads MNHNY; CDR2 reads SVGAGI (reference sequence). The CDR3 has 14 residues. DNA for the CDR3: TGTGCCAGCAGTTATGACGGGGGCACCGGTCCCCAGTACTTC. Encoded protein: CASSYDGGTGPQYF.

This clone was seen more than once but under ten times. The chain employs TRBV25-1 and TRBJ1-2; D gene unclear. This CDR3 is built from 13 residues. V lost 6 bases and J 4 bases, leaving 12 bases between the germline ends. Germline V gene data show CDR1 as MGHDK and CDR2 as SYGVNS. DNA of the CDR3: TGTGCCAGCAGCGACCCGCCCTCCTATGGCTACACCTTC. Translation gives CASSDPPSYGYTF.

The chain carries TRBV7-9 and TRBJ1-1, with TRBD1 matching 8 bases. Trimming took 5 bases from V and 1 from J; bases not matched to a gene: 6. This CDR3 is built from 15 residues. From germline, CDR1 is SEHNR and CDR2 FQNEAQ (reference sequence). CDR3 region: CASSPWTGQNTEAFF. The CDR3 DNA reads TGTGCCAGCAGCCCGTGGACAGGGCAGAACACTGAAGCTTTCTTT.

The CDR3 here is CASSYSRGWETDTQYF. The CDR3 DNA sequence: TGTGCCAGCAGTTACTCGAGGGGATGGGAAACAGATACGCAGTATTTT. The genes are TRBV6-5 and TRBJ2-3; the D call may be TRBD1 or TRBD2 (5 bases each). The V end lost 0 bases, the J end lost 3 bases, and 13 bases lay between the germline ends. CDR1 is MNHEY and CDR2 is SVGAGI in the germline V gene. The length of the CDR3 is 16 residues.

The rearrangement links TRBV2 to TRBJ1-2, with D possibly being TRBD1 (5 bases). V was cut by 1 base and J by 4 bases, with 10 bases left in between. The CDR3 consists of 14 residues. The germline V gene encodes CDR1 SNHLY and CDR2 FYNNEI. CDR3 loop: CASSEDRNTYGYTF. The CDR3 DNA reads TGTGCCAGCAGTGAAGACAGGAACACCTATGGCTACACCTTC.